The table lists the clone carrying this T cell receptor beta chain with a few counts. Antigen specificity is unknown. This specimen belongs to a study of T cells in Graves' hyperthyroidism and ophthalmopathy. Researchers took RNA transcripts and amplified the TCR beta CDR3 regions from them. HTBI primers were employed in a first-round RT-PCR of the TCR CDR3. From the multiplex PCR reads, TCRdb called clonotypes with MiXCR, one entry per CDR3 protein. The sample consists of hundreds of thousands of distinct CDR3 sequences, more than 15% of them appearing once. Study-wide findings and caveats: Most thyroid clonotypes with frequency above 0.001 were detected in blood.

Together with thyroid ultrasound, orbital computed tomography, serum thyroxine and TRAb, clinical symptoms were used for diagnoses. Sequenced material: blood. The TCR comes from a woman younger than 35 with Graves' ophthalmopathy.

DNA for the CDR3: TGCGCCAGCAGCCAAGTTACAGCAAACACTGAAGCTTTCTTT. As protein: CASSQVTANTEAFF. The chain joins TRBV4-1 to TRBJ1-1, with D uncertain. CDR1 is MGHRA and CDR2 is YSYEKL in the germline V gene. The CDR3 runs 14 residues. The germline V and J ends were trimmed by 1 base and 2 bases, with 8 bases remaining between them.